The source of this T cell receptor beta chain is a study of cytomegalovirus exposure and HLA in healthy donors (dated by TCRdb to the late 2010s). General notes on the study: According to an earlier analysis of 450 to 650 of the donors, roughly 180 million T cells yielded 117 million unique TCR beta sequences and less than 300 Gb of sequence data. An early release that covered about 600 HLA-typed donors contained approximately 290 gigabases of sequencing data and around 80 million unique TCR sequences. Of the 398 genotyped donors, approximately 83% fell in the genetic ancestry cluster associated with self-reported Caucasian donors. The study was designed to test whether signatures of past pathogen exposure could be identified by cataloging public T cell receptors. The T cell repertoires of some 700 subjects were profiled by immunosequencing and related to cytomegalovirus serostatus. A separate validation cohort of 100 to 150 different subjects was used in addition to the approximately 640-subject first cohort. High-throughput TCR immunosequencing, statistical association of individual TCRs with disease status, and machine learning were combined to predict cytomegalovirus infection status. In a later analysis, previously published TCR beta repertoires from 666 donors were re-analyzed and high-resolution HLA genotyping was added so that TCR occurrence patterns could be studied. In the later analysis, no new phenotypic data were used to find candidate immune exposures; instead, reliance was placed on TCR beta sequences and their occurrence across donors. In an earlier analysis of a few hundred of the donors, high-throughput TCR beta sequencing was used to judge whether each TCR beta V gene segment behaved as functional or pseudogenic. Donor age, sex, ethnicity and CMV serostatus were compiled alongside the repertoire data. A later genetic analysis took genome-wide SNP genotypes for about three fifths of the 666 donors and used that subset as a discovery cohort. All discovery cohort repertoires had been generated on a single sequencing platform. HLA typing covered class I and class II loci at four-digit resolution. Typing coverage varied by locus: roughly 629-640 donors for A, B, C, DRB1 and DQB1; approximately 520 for DQA1; 600 to 610 for DPA1; some 470 for DPB1. A handful of DR-DQ haplotypes were handled as single units for association and clustering because linkage in the cohort was strong. On average, roughly 250,000 unique TCR beta nucleotide sequences were sequenced per donor among some 430 genotyped donors of the cohort, with 15% to 20% of those sequences being non-productive.

The cohort consisted of 670 or so healthy bone marrow donors. Cohort members were all nominally healthy when sampled, although unrecorded immune exposures were likely present. The donor was CMV seronegative and belonged to the group of 350 to 400 seronegative cohort members. Each donor provided a peripheral blood sample, and peripheral blood mononuclear cells were used for TCR beta sequencing. The Qiagen DNeasy Blood Extraction Kit was used to extract genomic DNA from the blood cell samples. Results the study describes overall, beyond this receptor: Because the 87-base-pair reads could not distinguish some IMGT-functional V segments, including TRBV6-2 and TRBV6-3, those segments were excluded. In an earlier analysis of some 640 of the donors, most TCR beta V segments were observed in productive rearrangements about 90% or about 30% of the time, broadly matching IMGT annotations. In both the original and validation cohorts, the classifier was reported to diagnose cytomegalovirus status with high specificity and sensitivity. Across donors, most TCR sequences were observed very rarely, whereas some public TCRs were present in many individuals. The authors suggested that the approach could potentially be generalized to other disease states and immunological phenotypes. Most CMV-associated TCR beta chains appeared to be HLA-restricted in a later analysis, and the HLA associations seemed to be driven largely by CMV exposure. Presence/absence analyses assumed roughly uniform sequencing depth across donors, an assumption that may not hold. In a later analysis, the rate of TCR association differed among HLA loci, with DRB1 alleles having the most associated TCRs and HLA-C alleles having the fewest. A cluster of highly shared sequence variants was judged likely to represent a technical artifact of the sequencing pipeline. The study gave a list of roughly 150 TCR beta chains associated with cytomegalovirus. Several of the top co-occurrence clusters appeared to be linked to parvovirus B19, influenza, CMV and Epstein-Barr virus, according to a later analysis. A later analysis found that HLA-associated TCR beta chains were more clonally expanded and had lower generation probabilities than equally common non-associated chains. In this cohort, only TCR beta chains were sequenced, and detectable features were limited by the absence of alpha or paired-chain data. According to a later genetic analysis, donors in an Asian-associated ancestry cluster had fewer N-insertions in productive TCRs than the approximately 700-donor mean. The only immune exposure information available for the cohort was CMV serostatus. Assigning TCR associations to individual alleles was difficult when HLA alleles, especially DR and DQ, strongly co-occurred. A later genetic analysis associated a missense DCLRE1C variant with V-gene and J-gene trimming of TCR beta chains, and an independent cohort replicated the association. Because counts were too low, about 15 rarely observed V segments, including chromosome 9 orphons, were left out of the earlier analysis of a few hundred of the donors. HLA typing was unavailable for some donors at each locus, so association tests used only the typed subset. In a later analysis, 15,000 to 20,000 TCR beta sequences were associated with specific HLA alleles at a false discovery rate of 0.05. Three of the identified cytomegalovirus-associated TCR beta chains were confirmed in vitro to be specific for cytomegalovirus antigens. Linkage disequilibrium might explain the correlated functional status among segregating V segments, but an unknown experimental factor could not be excluded. A further reported finding was that TCR beta sequences accurately predicted the HLA-A and HLA-B alleles for most subjects in the first cohort.

Taken from the germline V gene, the CDR1 and CDR2 loops are SQVTM and ANQGSEA. V lost 7 bases and J lost 5 bases; the stretch between them is 7 bases long. The CDR3 spans 10 residues, from the cysteine through the phenylalanine. Of the read, only the CDR3 DNA is kept; its 30 bases are in frame from base 1. Library method: the immunoSEQ multiplex PCR assay. The multiplex PCR relied on a mix of 60 forward primers for TCR Vbeta segments and 13 reverse primers for TCR Jbeta segments. The CDR3 region of rearranged TCR beta genes was amplified from genomic DNA by a multiplex PCR assay. The Illumina HiSeq System was used to sequence the amplified TCR beta libraries as 87-base-pair reads. The study's own analysis went as follows. A later analysis tallied tens of millions of unique TCR beta chains across the 666 repertoires, and 10 million to 11 million of those chains were shared by two or more donors. A nearest-neighbor algorithm error-corrected the raw reads and collapsed the reads into unique sequences, merging closely related sequences to remove PCR and sequencing errors. Alignment of CDR3 sequences to IMGT reference sequences was used to assign V, D and J gene segments. For a sequence to be retained, a match of at least six nucleotides was required to both a V gene segment and a J gene segment. A rearrangement counted as productive if the CDR3 had no stop codons and remained in frame with V and J, and every other rearrangement counted as non-productive. CDR3 was defined according to IMGT convention as the region running from the second conserved V-encoded cysteine to the conserved J-encoded phenylalanine. The earlier analysis of roughly 590 of the donors excluded sequences that lacked an unambiguous match to a single V gene segment. An earlier analysis of almost 600 of the donors classified V segments as functional when productive rearrangements were above 56.7% and as segregating when the standard deviation between donors was above 5%. A statistical classification framework was developed to diagnose cytomegalovirus status using the catalog of TCR beta chain sequences. In a later analysis, V and J genes were assigned by comparing TCR nucleotide sequences against IMGT/GENE-DB human TR gene sequences. In a later analysis, CDR3 sequences and most-parsimonious VDJ recombination scenarios were assigned using the TCRdist pipeline. In a later analysis, each TCR beta chain was defined by its CDR3 amino acid sequence together with its V-gene family, and reads lacking a unique V-gene family were excluded. As a way to deal with suspected cross-contamination and a sequencing artifact, a later analysis dropped 450 to 700 nucleotide sequences that were highly shared and had low generation probability. In a later analysis, a clonal expansion index was calculated for each public chain from normalized within-repertoire ranks of inferred template counts. Generation probabilities in a later analysis came from a VDJ recombination model fitted to out-of-frame rearrangements, and those results were checked against IGoR. In a later analysis, TCR-TCR, TCR-HLA and TCR-CMV co-occurrence was scored with hypergeometric tests, and a repertoire-size bias correction was applied to TCR pairs. In a later analysis, false discovery rates were estimated by permuting HLA or CMV assignments 20 times. In a later analysis, co-occurring TCRs were grouped using DBSCAN, with TCRdist sequence similarity added in when clustering inside HLA-allele-positive subsets. For co-occurrence clustering, repertoires with fewer than 30,000 or more than 120,000 public chains were excluded, along with 4 to 6 repertoires with anomalous nucleotide sharing. This is the immuneACCESS table as TCRdb keeps it, with only in-frame sequences that have V and J called. A part of the clones is gone; compared with another copy, unresolved V genes explain less than half, and the rest is unexplained. V and J calls plus clone size are reproduced from that table; the DNA served to infer D and trimming. For this sample the table gives roughly 230,000 clones, of which 80% to 90% were detected only once. Clones ranked in the top ten supply 0.2% to 0.25% of the sample.

Concerning this clone: The antigen it recognizes is unknown. No base qualities exist here, and no much larger clone lies one base off it.

This TCR came from a girl aged 2 to 10 in good health and CMV-seronegative. The sample comprised PBMCs. The V and J genes are TRBV29-1 and TRBJ2-3, with TRBD2 as a weak D call on 6 bases. The CDR3 reads CSGGVDTQYF. The nucleotide sequence is TGCAGCGGGGGGGTAGATACGCAGTATTTT.